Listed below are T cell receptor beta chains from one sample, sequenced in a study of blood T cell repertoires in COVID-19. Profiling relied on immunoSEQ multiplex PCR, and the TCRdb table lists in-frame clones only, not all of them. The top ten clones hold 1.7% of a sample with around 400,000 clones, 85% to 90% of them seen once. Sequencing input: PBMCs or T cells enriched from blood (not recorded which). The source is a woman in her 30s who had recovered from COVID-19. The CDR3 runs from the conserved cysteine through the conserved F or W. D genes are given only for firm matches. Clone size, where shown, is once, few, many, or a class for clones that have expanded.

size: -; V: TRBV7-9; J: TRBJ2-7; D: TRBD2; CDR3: CASSLLLAGGHSDEQYF; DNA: TGTGCCAGCAGCCTCCTACTAGCGGGAGGGCACAGCGACGAGCAGTACTTC
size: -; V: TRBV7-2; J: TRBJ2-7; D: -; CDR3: CASSFSRGSYEQYF; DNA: TGTGCCAGCAGCTTTTCTAGGGGCTCCTACGAGCAGTACTTC
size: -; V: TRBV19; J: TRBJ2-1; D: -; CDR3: CASSIQAHNEQFF; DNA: TGTGCCAGTAGTATTCAGGCGCACAATGAGCAGTTCTTC
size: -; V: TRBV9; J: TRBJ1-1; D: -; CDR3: CASSVALSSYTEAFF; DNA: TGTGCCAGCAGCGTAGCTCTGAGTAGCTACACTGAAGCTTTCTTT
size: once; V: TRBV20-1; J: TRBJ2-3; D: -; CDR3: CSALITDTQYF; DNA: TGCAGTGCACTTATCACAGATACGCAGTATTTT
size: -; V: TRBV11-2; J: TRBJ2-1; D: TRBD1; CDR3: CASSSLLQGEEFF; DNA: TGTGCCAGCAGCTCCCTACTACAGGGGGAGGAGTTCTTC
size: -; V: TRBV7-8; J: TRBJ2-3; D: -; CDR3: CASSWYRERTDTQYF; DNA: TGTGCCAGCAGCTGGTATCGGGAGAGAACAGATACGCAGTATTTT
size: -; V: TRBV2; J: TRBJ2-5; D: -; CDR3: CASSEPKTQYF; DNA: TGTGCCAGCAGTGAACCAAAGACCCAGTACTTC
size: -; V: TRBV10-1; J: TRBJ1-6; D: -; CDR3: CASSIFLSSYNSPLHF; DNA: TGCGCCAGCAGCATCTTCTTGAGCTCCTATAATTCACCCCTCCACTTT
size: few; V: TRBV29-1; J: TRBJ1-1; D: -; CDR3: CSVGRRGVEAFF; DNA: TGCAGCGTGGGAAGGCGGGGTGTTGAAGCTTTCTTT
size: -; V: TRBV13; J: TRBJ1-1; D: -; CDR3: CASSPWRIMNTEAFF; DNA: TGTGCCAGCAGCCCCTGGAGGATTATGAACACTGAAGCTTTCTTT
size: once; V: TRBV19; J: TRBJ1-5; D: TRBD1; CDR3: CAARAGGSYQPQHF; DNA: TGTGCCGCAAGAGCAGGGGGTTCATATCAGCCCCAGCATTTT
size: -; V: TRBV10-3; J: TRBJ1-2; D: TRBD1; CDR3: CAISAGQGNYGYTF; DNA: TGTGCCATCAGTGCGGGACAGGGCAACTATGGCTACACCTTC
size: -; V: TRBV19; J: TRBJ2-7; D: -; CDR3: CASSGQPFYEQYF; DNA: TGTGCCAGTAGCGGACAGCCTTTCTACGAGCAGTACTTC
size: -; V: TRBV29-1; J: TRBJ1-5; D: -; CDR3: CSVGQGGNQPQHF; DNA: TGCAGCGTTGGTCAGGGCGGCAATCAGCCCCAGCATTTT
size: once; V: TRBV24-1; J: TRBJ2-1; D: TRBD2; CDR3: CATSDSGGPQGSYNEQFF; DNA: TGTGCCACCAGTGATTCGGGAGGGCCCCAGGGGTCCTACAATGAGCAGTTCTTC
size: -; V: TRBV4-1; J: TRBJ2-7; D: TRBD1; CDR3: CASSQVGARDRGRLQYF; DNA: TGCGCCAGCAGCCAAGTGGGAGCACGAGACAGGGGGCGTTTACAGTACTTC
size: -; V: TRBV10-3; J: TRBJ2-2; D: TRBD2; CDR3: CAISGPGGSGGLANTGELFF; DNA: TGTGCCATCAGTGGCCCCGGGGGGAGCGGGGGCCTCGCGAACACCGGGGAGCTGTTTTTT
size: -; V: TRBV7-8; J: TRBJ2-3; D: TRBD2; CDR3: CASSSSGTSNYF; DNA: TGTGCCAGCAGCTCCTCCGGGACTAGCAACTATTTT
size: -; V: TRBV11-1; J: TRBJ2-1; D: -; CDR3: CASSSLGNNEQFF; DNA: TGTGCCAGCAGTAGCCTCGGTAACAATGAGCAGTTCTTC
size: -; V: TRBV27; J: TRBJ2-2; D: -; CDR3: CASRPERTPNTGELFF; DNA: TGTGCCAGCAGACCAGAGAGGACACCTAACACCGGGGAGCTGTTTTTT
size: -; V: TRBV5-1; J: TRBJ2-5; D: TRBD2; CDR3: CASSLANRLAAKETQYF; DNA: TGCGCCAGCAGCTTGGCCAATAGACTAGCAGCCAAAGAGACCCAGTACTTC
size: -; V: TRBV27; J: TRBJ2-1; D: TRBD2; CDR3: CATLARGGSYNEQFF; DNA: TGTGCCACCCTAGCCCGGGGGGGCTCCTACAATGAGCAGTTCTTC
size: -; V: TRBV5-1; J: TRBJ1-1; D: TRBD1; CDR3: CASSFLQGPNTEAFF; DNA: TGCGCCAGCAGCTTTCTACAGGGGCCGAACACTGAAGCTTTCTTT
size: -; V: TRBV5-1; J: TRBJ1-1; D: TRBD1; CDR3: CASSFGPKGANTEAFF; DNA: TGCGCCAGCAGCTTTGGCCCCAAGGGGGCGAACACTGAAGCTTTCTTT
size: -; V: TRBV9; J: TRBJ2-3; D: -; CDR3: CASSRTSLGTDTQYF; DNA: TGTGCCAGCAGCCGCACTAGCCTCGGCACAGATACGCAGTATTTT
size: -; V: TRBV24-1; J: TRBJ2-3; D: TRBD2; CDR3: CATSDRSGSASDTQYF; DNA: TGTGCCACCAGTGATCGTAGCGGGAGTGCTTCAGATACGCAGTATTTT
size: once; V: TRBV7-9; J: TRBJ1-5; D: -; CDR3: CASSPTLTGGNQPQHF; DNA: TGTGCCAGCAGCCCTACTCTGACAGGCGGCAATCAGCCCCAGCATTTT
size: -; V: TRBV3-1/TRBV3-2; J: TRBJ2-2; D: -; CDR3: CASSRRSLNTGELFF; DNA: TGTGCCAGCAGCCGCCGGTCACTGAACACCGGGGAGCTGTTTTTT
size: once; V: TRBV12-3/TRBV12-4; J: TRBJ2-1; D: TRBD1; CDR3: CASSLLQDRAPFF; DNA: TGTGCCAGCAGTTTACTACAGGACAGGGCCCCATTCTTC
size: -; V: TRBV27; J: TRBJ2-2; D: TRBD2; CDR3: CASSSGIRGELFF; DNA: TGTGCCAGCAGTAGCGGGATCAGGGGGGAGCTGTTTTTT
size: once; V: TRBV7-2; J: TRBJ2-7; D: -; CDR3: CASSLEGPFTSTEQYF; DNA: TGTGCCAGCAGCTTAGAAGGGCCCTTTACTAGTACCGAGCAGTACTTC
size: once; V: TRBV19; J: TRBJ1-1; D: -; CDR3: CASSKRTVLMNTEAFF; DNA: TGTGCCAGTAGCAAGAGGACAGTGCTAATGAACACTGAAGCTTTCTTT
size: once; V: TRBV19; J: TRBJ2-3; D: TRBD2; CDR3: CASRTSGLVDTQYF; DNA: TGTGCCAGTCGGACTAGCGGTTTGGTAGATACGCAGTATTTT
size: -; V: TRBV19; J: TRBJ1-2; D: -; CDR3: CASDFTGTSGYTF; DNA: TGTGCCAGCGACTTCACAGGTACTTCTGGCTACACCTTC
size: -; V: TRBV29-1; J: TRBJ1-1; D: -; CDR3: CSVGLRNTEAFF; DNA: TGCAGCGTTGGCCTCAGGAACACTGAAGCTTTCTTT
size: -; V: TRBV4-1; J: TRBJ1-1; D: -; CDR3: CASSQPRARGEAFF; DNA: TGCGCCAGCAGCCAACCAAGGGCTAGGGGTGAAGCTTTCTTT
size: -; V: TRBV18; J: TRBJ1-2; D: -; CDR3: CASSRQDSRAYGYTF; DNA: TGTGCCAGCTCACGACAGGACAGCCGTGCCTATGGCTACACCTTC
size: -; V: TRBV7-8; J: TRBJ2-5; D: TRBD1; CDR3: CASSLDKWGQGATQYF; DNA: TGTGCCAGCAGCTTAGATAAGTGGGGACAGGGGGCAACCCAGTACTTC
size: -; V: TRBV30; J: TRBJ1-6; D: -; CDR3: CAWSVLSSYDSPLHF; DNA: TGTGCCTGGAGTGTACTTTCGAGTTACGATTCACCCCTCCACTTT
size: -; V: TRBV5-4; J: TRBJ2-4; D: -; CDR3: CASSPEGSLQYF; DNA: TGTGCCAGCAGCCCGGAGGGCAGCCTTCAGTACTTC
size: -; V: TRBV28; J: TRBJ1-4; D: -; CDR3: CASSWRDFNEKLFF; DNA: TGTGCCAGCAGTTGGAGGGATTTTAATGAAAAACTGTTTTTT
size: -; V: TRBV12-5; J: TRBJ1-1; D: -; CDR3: CASGLEGEAAFF; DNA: TGTGCTAGTGGTTTGGAGGGGGAAGCGGCTTTCTTT
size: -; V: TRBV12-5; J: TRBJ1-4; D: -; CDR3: CASGLVSGTLNEKLFF; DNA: TGTGCTAGTGGTTTGGTATCCGGGACATTGAATGAAAAACTGTTTTTT
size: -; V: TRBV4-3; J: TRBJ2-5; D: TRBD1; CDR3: CASSQVGRGLETQYF; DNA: TGCGCCAGCAGCCAAGTGGGCAGGGGGTTGGAGACCCAGTACTTC
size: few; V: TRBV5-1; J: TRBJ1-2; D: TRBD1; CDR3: CASRSLTGGYVYGYTF; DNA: TGCGCCAGCAGATCTTTAACAGGGGGCTATGTCTATGGCTACACCTTC
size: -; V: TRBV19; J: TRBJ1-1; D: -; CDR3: CASLGHWNTEAFF; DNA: TGTGCCAGTTTGGGACACTGGAACACTGAAGCTTTCTTT
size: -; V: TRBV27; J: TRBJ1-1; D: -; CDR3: CASSYRALSEAFF; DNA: TGTGCCAGCAGTTACAGGGCCCTTTCTGAAGCTTTCTTT
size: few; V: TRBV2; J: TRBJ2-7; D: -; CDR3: CASSESGFNLGGLYEQYF; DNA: TGTGCCAGCAGTGAGTCGGGTTTCAATTTGGGCGGACTCTACGAGCAGTACTTC
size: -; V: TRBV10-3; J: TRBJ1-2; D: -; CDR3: CAISESGGSAESYTF; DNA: TGTGCCATCAGTGAGTCAGGCGGCTCGGCCGAAAGCTACACCTTC
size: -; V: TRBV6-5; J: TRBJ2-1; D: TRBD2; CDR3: CASSSSGRSYNEQFF; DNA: TGTGCCAGCAGTTCGAGCGGGAGGAGTTACAATGAGCAGTTCTTC
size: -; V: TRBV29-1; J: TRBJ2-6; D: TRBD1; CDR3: CSVSDRASGANVLTF; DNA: TGCAGCGTCTCCGACAGGGCGTCTGGGGCCAACGTCCTGACTTTC
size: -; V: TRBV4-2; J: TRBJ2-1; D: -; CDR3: CASSQTLRDEQFF; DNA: TGTGCCAGCAGCCAAACTCTTAGAGATGAGCAGTTCTTC
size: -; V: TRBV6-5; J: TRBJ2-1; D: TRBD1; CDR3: CASSYSRGRNEQFF; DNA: TGTGCCAGCAGTTACTCGAGGGGGCGCAATGAGCAGTTCTTC
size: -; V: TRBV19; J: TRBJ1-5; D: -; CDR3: CASSMTREDQPQHF; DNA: TGTGCCAGTAGTATGACCAGGGAAGATCAGCCCCAGCATTTT
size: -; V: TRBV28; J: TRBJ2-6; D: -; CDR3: CASSLLNWQSLAGANVLTF; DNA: TGTGCCAGCAGTTTATTAAATTGGCAATCCCTGGCTGGGGCCAACGTCCTGACTTTC
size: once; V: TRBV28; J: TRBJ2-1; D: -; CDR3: CASSLWGRSDEQFF; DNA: TGTGCCAGCAGTTTATGGGGGAGAAGCGATGAGCAGTTCTTC